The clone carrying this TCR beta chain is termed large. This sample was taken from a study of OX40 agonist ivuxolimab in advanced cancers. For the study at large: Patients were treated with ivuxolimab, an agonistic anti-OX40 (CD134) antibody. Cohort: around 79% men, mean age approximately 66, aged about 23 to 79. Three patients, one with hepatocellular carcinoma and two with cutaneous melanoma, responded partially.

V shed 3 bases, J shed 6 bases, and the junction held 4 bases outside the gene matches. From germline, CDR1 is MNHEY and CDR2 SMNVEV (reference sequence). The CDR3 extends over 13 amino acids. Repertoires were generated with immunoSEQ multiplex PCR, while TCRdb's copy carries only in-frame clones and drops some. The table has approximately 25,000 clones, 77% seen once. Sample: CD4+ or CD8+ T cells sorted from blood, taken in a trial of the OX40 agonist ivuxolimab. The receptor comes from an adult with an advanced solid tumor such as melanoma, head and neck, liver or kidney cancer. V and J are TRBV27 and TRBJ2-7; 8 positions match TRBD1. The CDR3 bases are TGTGCCAGCAGTTTGTTGGACAGGGCCGAGCAGTACTTC. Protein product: CASSLLDRAEQYF.